Listed below are T cell receptor beta chains from one sample, sequenced in a study of a mutant IDH1 vaccine in newly diagnosed glioma. Profiled with immunoSEQ multiplex PCR; TCRdb holds only in-frame clones, not every one. The table includes over 75,000 clones, 80% detected once. This specimen was PBMCs, taken from a glioma patient treated with radiotherapy, temozolomide or both. Source of these receptors: a man in his forties with glioma. Both conserved end residues are part of each CDR3. The D gene is left open where the match is weak. Not every row has a clone size; where given, it reads once, few, many or a size class.

>.|TRBJ2-7|TRBV5-1|.
TGCGCCAGCAGCTTAGACACCTCCTACGAGCAGTACTTC
CASSLDTSYEQYF
>.|TRBJ2-1|TRBV18|few
TGTGCCAGCTCACCACGGCAGAACAATGAGCAGTTCTTC
CASSPRQNNEQFF
>.|TRBJ1-1|TRBV6-1|.
TGTGCCAGCAGCCTGACAGTGAACACTGAAGCTTTCTTT
CASSLTVNTEAFF
>.|TRBJ1-6|TRBV10-3|.
TGTGCCATCAGTGAGTCGGGGCGACGGAATTCACCCCTCCACTTT
CAISESGRRNSPLHF
>TRBD1|TRBJ2-7|TRBV2|.
TGTGCCAGCAGTGGGGGACAGGCGTCCTACGAGCAGTACTTC
CASSGGQASYEQYF
>.|TRBJ1-5|TRBV21-1|.
TGTGCCAGCAGCTCCCAACAGGGGGCCTGGGAGCCCCAGCATTTT
CASSSQQGAWEPQHF
>TRBD2|TRBJ2-7|TRBV5-1|.
TGCGCCAGCAGCTTGGCCAAGCCAGCGGGAGGGCCCAGGGACGAGCAGTACTTC
CASSLAKPAGGPRDEQYF
>TRBD1|TRBJ2-2|TRBV13|.
TGTGCCAGCAGCTCCACAGGGGGTAGCACCGGGGAGCTGTTTTTT
CASSSTGGSTGELFF
>.|TRBJ2-5|TRBV6-5|.
TGTGCCAGCAGACGGGGGGCGGGAGAAGGAGAGACCCAGTACTTC
CASRRGAGEGETQYF
>.|TRBJ1-1|TRBV11-3|.
TGTGCCAGCAGTTCCGGTCCTGGCACTGAAGCTTTCTTT
CASSSGPGTEAFF
>.|TRBJ1-2|TRBV7-2|.
TGTGCCAGCAGCCCCCATGTGGCTAACTATGGCTACACCTTC
CASSPHVANYGYTF
>TRBD1|TRBJ1-3|TRBV7-6|.
TGTGCCAGCAGCGAAGACAGGGCTCCCTCTGGAAACACCATATATTTT
CASSEDRAPSGNTIYF
>.|TRBJ1-5|TRBV6-4|few
TGTGCCAGCAGTGACAGCCCCACCAATCAGCCCCAGCATTTT
CASSDSPTNQPQHF
>TRBD1|TRBJ2-1|TRBV5-6|.
TGTGCCAGCAGCCCCGGGACAGAGGAGTTCTTC
CASSPGTEEFF
>TRBD1|TRBJ1-2|TRBV19|.
TGTGCCAGTAGTATAGCAGGGACAGGGGACTATGGCTACACCTTC
CASSIAGTGDYGYTF
>TRBD1|TRBJ1-5|TRBV28|few
TGTGCCAGCAGTGCACCGGGACAGAGGAATTTT
CASSAPGQRNF
>TRBD1|TRBJ1-2|TRBV15|.
TGTGCCACCAGCAGAGTTGCCGGGACAGGAGGGGGCTACACCTTC
CATSRVAGTGGGYTF
>TRBD2|TRBJ2-3|TRBV5-4|.
TGTGCCAGCAGCTCCCTAGGTAGCGGGGGGGCGCATACGCAGTATTTT
CASSSLGSGGAHTQYF
>TRBD2|TRBJ2-1|TRBV5-1|.
TGCGCCAGCAGCCTAGCGGGAGGGTCGAGGAATGAGCAGTTCTTC
CASSLAGGSRNEQFF
>TRBD1|TRBJ1-5|TRBV4-2|.
TGTGCCAGCAGCCAAGACAGGGGGGCTGCCAATCAGCCCCAGCATTTT
CASSQDRGAANQPQHF
>.|TRBJ2-1|TRBV7-9|.
TGTGCCAGCAGCCACAATGAGCAGTTCTTC
CASSHNEQFF
>TRBD1|TRBJ1-2|TRBV30|.
TGTGCCTGGAGTAGGACAGGGCTCTATGGCTACACCTTC
CAWSRTGLYGYTF
>.|TRBJ1-2|TRBV5-4|.
TGTGCCAGCAGCGGACCAGGGTATGGCTACACCTTC
CASSGPGYGYTF
>TRBD2|TRBJ2-1|TRBV10-3|.
TGTGCCATCAGTGGGACTAGCGGGCCCTACAATGAGCAGTTCTTC
CAISGTSGPYNEQFF
>.|TRBJ2-2|TRBV28|.
TGTGCCAGCAGCCCCCCCCTTCGCGGGAGAGGGGGTTACACCGGGGAGCTGTTTTTT
CASSPPLRGRGGYTGELFF
>TRBD2|TRBJ2-1|TRBV6-9|.
TGTGCCAGCAGCCGAAGGCTAGCGGGGGATTACAATGAGCAGTTCTTC
CASSRRLAGDYNEQFF
>TRBD1|TRBJ1-1|TRBV9|.
TGTGCCAGCAGCAAGGGACAGGGAGGACAGCGGAACGACCCTGAAGCTTTCTTT
CASSKGQGGQRNDPEAFF
>.|TRBJ1-4|TRBV9|few
TGTGCCAGCAGCGGTACCGGAAATGAAAAACTGTTTTTT
CASSGTGNEKLFF
>TRBD2|TRBJ2-7|TRBV5-1|.
TGCGCCAGCACCCCAACGCCTTGGGTAGCGGGGGCCCCTTTCTTCGAGCAGTACTTC
CASTPTPWVAGAPFFEQYF
>.|TRBJ1-2|TRBV10-2|.
TGCGCCAGCAGTGGGCTGAGTCAAGGCCGCTACACCTTC
CASSGLSQGRYTF
>TRBD2|TRBJ2-4|TRBV7-8|.
TGTGCCAGCAGCTTAGGACTAGCGGGAGGCCCTTTTAAGGGAGCCAAAAACATTCAGTACTTC
CASSLGLAGGPFKGAKNIQYF
>TRBD1|TRBJ1-1|TRBV27|.
TGTGCCAGCACCCTCGGGACAGGGGGCCAGAGAGCTTTCTTT
CASTLGTGGQRAFF
>.|TRBJ2-1|TRBV19|.
TGTGCCAGTAGTATAACCTCCTTCACCTACAATGAGCAGTTCTTC
CASSITSFTYNEQFF
>.|TRBJ2-3|TRBV9|.
TGTGCCAGCAGCGTGAGCGGGACAATCACAGATACGCAGTATTTT
CASSVSGTITDTQYF
>TRBD1|TRBJ1-2|TRBV5-6|.
TGTGCCAGCAGCCCAGAGACAGGGGCCTATGGCTACACCTTC
CASSPETGAYGYTF
>TRBD1|TRBJ2-1|TRBV5-5|.
TGTGCCAGCAGCTGGGGGACAGGGTTTGGCAATGAGCAGTTCTTC
CASSWGTGFGNEQFF
>TRBD1|TRBJ2-7|TRBV27|.
TGTGCCAGCAGTTTACTTGGTGACAGGGGCGCCTACGAGCAGTACTTC
CASSLLGDRGAYEQYF
>TRBD1|TRBJ1-2|TRBV6-4|.
TGTGCCAGCAGCGAGACAGGGGATGTAAATCCCTATGGCTACACCTTC
CASSETGDVNPYGYTF
>.|TRBJ2-3|TRBV10-3|.
TGTGCCATCAGCCCGCGGGGTCTTGGAGATACGCAGTATTTT
CAISPRGLGDTQYF
>.|TRBJ2-5|TRBV25-1|.
TGTGCCAGCAGTGACCCATCTAGAGTCCAAGAGACCCAGTACTTC
CASSDPSRVQETQYF
>.|TRBJ2-7|TRBV7-8|once
TGTGCCAGCAGCTATGGGACTGGCTACGAGCAGTACTTC
CASSYGTGYEQYF
>TRBD1|TRBJ1-2|TRBV25-1|.
TGTGCCAGCAGTTCGACAGGGGAGAGTAACTATGGCTACACCTTC
CASSSTGESNYGYTF
>.|TRBJ1-2|TRBV4-3|.
TGCGCCAGCAGCCAAGAACTAGGTCATTATGGCTACACCTTC
CASSQELGHYGYTF
>TRBD2|TRBJ2-1|TRBV7-9|.
TGTGCCAGCAGCTTAGTCAGACTAGCGGGAGGAAATTCCTACAATGAGCAGTTCTTC
CASSLVRLAGGNSYNEQFF
>TRBD2|TRBJ2-7|TRBV18|.
TGTGCCAGCTCACCATCGGGGTGGACTAGCGGGGACTCCTACGAGCAGTACTTC
CASSPSGWTSGDSYEQYF
>TRBD2|TRBJ2-7|TRBV7-2|.
TGTGCCAGCAGCCCAGGACTAGCGGGGTACCACGAGCAGTACTTC
CASSPGLAGYHEQYF
>.|TRBJ1-1|TRBV4-2|.
TGTGCCAGCAGTCTTAACACTGAAGCTTTCTTT
CASSLNTEAFF
>.|TRBJ2-7|TRBV12-5|.
TGTGCTAGTGGACTGGACTATTTCGAGCAGTACTTC
CASGLDYFEQYF
>TRBD1|TRBJ2-1|TRBV7-6|.
TGTGCCAGCAGCTTACCGGGACAGGTCTCCTACTATGAGCAGTTCTTC
CASSLPGQVSYYEQFF
>.|TRBJ2-7|TRBV30|.
TGTGCCTGGAGCCCCGGGGGGCTAAGGTCCTACGAGCAGTACTTC
CAWSPGGLRSYEQYF
>.|TRBJ2-7|TRBV27|.
TGTGCCAGCACTTCTTTTCAGGATAGGACCTACGAGCAGTACTTC
CASTSFQDRTYEQYF
>.|TRBJ2-7|TRBV5-6|few
TGTGCCAGCACCCAGGGGGGGCTCGAGCAGTACTTC
CASTQGGLEQYF
>.|TRBJ2-4|TRBV19|.
TGTGCCAGTAGTATGGGGGTGGGAAACATTCAGTACTTC
CASSMGVGNIQYF
>TRBD1|TRBJ2-1|TRBV5-5|.
TGTGCCAGCAGCCCTCGCCAGGGACAGAGGGGCAATGAGCAGTTCTTC
CASSPRQGQRGNEQFF
>.|TRBJ2-7|TRBV6-6|once
TGTGCCAGCAGTTACTCGAGCTATGAGCAGTACTTC
CASSYSSYEQYF